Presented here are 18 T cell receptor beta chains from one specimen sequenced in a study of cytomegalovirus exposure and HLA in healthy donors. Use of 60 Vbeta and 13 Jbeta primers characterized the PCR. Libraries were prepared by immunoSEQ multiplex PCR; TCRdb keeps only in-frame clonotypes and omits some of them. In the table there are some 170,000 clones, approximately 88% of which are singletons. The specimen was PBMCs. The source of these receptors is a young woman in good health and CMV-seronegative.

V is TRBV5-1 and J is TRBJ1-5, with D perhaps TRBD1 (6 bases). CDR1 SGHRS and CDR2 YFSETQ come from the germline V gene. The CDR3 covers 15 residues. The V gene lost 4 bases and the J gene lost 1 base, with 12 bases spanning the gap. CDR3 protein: CASSLTGMSNQPQHF. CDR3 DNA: TGCGCCAGCAGCCTTACAGGGATGAGCAATCAGCCCCAGCATTTT.

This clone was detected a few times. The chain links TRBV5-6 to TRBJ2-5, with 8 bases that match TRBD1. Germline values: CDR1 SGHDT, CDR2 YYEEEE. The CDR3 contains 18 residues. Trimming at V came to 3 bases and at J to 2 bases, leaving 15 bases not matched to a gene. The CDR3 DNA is TGTGCCAGCAGCTCCCCAGGGGGCGTAAAGCTCCCTCAAGAGACCCAGTACTTC. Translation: CASSSPGGVKLPQETQYF.

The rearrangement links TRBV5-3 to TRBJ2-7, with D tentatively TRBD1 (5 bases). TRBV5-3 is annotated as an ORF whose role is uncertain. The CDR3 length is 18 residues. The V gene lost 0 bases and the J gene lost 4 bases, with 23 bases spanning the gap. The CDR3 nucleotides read TGTGCCAGAAGCTTGGGCATATTTCCAGGGAATCCTAAATACGAGCAGTACTTC. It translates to CARSLGIFPGNPKYEQYF.

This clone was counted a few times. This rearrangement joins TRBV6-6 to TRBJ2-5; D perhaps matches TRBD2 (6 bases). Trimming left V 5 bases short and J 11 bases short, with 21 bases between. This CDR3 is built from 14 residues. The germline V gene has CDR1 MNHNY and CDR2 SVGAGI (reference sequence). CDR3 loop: CASSAGQAGRGQYF. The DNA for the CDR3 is TGTGCCAGCAGTGCCGGCCAGGCGGGTCGGGGGCAGTACTTC.

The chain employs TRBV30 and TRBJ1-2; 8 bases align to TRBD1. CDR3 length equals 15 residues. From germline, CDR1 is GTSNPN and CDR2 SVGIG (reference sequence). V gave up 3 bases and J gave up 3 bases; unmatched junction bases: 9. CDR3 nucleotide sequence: TGTGCCTGGAGCCGGCCAGGGGGCGCCGACTATGGCTACACCTTC. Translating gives CAWSRPGGADYGYTF. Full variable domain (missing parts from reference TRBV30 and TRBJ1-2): SQTIHQWPATLVQPVGSPLSLECTVEGTSNPNLYWYRQAAGRGLQLLFYSVGIGQISSEVPQNLSASRPQDRQFILSSKKLLLSDSGFYLCAWSRPGGADYGYTFGSGTRLTVV.

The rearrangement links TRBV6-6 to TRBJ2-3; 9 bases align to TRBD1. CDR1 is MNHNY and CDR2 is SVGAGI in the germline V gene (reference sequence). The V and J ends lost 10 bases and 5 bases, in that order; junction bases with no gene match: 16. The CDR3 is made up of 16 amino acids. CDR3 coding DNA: TGTGCCACCCAGCAGACCCGGGACAGGGTGAGAGATACGCAGTATTTT. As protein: CATQQTRDRVRDTQYF.

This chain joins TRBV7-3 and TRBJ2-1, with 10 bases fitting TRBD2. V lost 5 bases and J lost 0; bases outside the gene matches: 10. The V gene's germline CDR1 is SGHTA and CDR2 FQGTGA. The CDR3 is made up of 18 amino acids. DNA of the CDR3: TGTGCCAGCAGCCTAAGGACTAGCGGTCAAAGCTCCTACAATGAGCAGTTCTTC. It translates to CASSLRTSGQSSYNEQFF.

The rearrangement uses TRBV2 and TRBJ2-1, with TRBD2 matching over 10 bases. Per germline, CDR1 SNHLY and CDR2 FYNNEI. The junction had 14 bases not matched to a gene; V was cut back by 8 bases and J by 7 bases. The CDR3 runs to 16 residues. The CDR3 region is CASPPPLAGVLNEQFF. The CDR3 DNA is TGTGCCAGCCCCCCCCCGCTAGCGGGGGTCCTTAATGAGCAGTTCTTC.

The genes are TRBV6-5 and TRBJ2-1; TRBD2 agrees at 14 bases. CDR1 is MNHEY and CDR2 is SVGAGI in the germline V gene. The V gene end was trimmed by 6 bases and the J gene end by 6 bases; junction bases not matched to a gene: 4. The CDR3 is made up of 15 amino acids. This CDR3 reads CASRRTSGGLNEQFF. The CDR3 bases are TGTGCCAGCAGGCGGACTAGCGGGGGGCTCAATGAGCAGTTCTTC.

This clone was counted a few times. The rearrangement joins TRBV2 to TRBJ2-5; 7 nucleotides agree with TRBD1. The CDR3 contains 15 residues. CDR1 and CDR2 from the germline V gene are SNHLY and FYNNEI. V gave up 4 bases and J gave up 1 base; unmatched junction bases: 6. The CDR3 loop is CASSAVQGVQETQYF. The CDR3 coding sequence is TGTGCCAGCAGTGCCGTGCAGGGGGTCCAAGAGACCCAGTACTTC.

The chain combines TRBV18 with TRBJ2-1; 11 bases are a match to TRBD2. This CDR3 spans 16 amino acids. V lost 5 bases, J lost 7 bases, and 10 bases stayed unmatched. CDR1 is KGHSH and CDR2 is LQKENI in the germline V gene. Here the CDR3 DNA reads TGTGCCAGCTCAGGTCGGACTAGCGGGTTGTTGAATGAGCAGTTCTTC. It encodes CASSGRTSGLLNEQFF.

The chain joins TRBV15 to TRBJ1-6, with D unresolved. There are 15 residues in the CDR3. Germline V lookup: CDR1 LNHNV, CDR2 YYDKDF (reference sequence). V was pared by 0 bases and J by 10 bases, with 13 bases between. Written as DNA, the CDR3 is TGTGCCACCAGCAGAGATTCGGTCCCGCTATCACCCCTCCACTTT. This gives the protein CATSRDSVPLSPLHF. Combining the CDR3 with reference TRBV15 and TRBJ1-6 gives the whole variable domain DAMVIQNPRYQVTQFGKPVTLSCSQTLNHNVMYWYQQKSSQAPKLLFHYYDKDFNNEADTPDNFQSRRPNTSFCFLDIRSPGLGDTAMYLCATSRDSVPLSPLHFGNGTRLTVT.

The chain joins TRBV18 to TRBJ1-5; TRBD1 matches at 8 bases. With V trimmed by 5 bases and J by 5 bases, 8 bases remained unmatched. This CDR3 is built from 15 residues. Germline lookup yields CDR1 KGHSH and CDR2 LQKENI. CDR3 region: CASSADRVVDQPQHF. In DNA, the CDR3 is TGTGCCAGCTCAGCGGACAGGGTAGTGGATCAGCCCCAGCATTTT. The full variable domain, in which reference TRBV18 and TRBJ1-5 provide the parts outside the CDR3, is NAGVMQNPRHLVRRRGQEARLRCSPMKGHSHVYWYRQLPEEGLKFMVYLQKENIIDESGMPKERFSAEFPKEGPSILRIQQVVRGDSAAYFCASSADRVVDQPQHFGDGTRLSIL.

Here the CDR3 DNA reads TGCGCCAGCAGCTCCAGGGGGCGTTCAGCTTTCTTT. Translating it yields CASSSRGRSAFF. This chain uses TRBV4-1 with TRBJ1-1, with 8 nucleotides matching TRBD1. Germline loops: CDR1 MGHRA, CDR2 YSYEKL. Losses at the gene ends were 5 bases for V and 10 bases for J; bases not matched to a gene: 6. This CDR3 is built from 12 residues.

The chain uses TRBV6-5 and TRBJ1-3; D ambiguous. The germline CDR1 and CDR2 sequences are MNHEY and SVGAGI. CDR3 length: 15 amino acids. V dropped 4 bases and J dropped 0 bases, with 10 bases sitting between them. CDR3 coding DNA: TGTGCCAGCAGTTCCCCCCGAGCCTCTGGAAACACCATATATTTT. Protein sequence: CASSSPRASGNTIYF.

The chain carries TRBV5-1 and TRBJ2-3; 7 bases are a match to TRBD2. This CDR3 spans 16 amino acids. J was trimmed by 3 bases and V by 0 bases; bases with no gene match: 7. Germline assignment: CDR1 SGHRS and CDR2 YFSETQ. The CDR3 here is CASSLAGRERTDTQYF. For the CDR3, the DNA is TGCGCCAGCAGCTTGGCTGGGCGGGAGCGAACAGATACGCAGTATTTT.

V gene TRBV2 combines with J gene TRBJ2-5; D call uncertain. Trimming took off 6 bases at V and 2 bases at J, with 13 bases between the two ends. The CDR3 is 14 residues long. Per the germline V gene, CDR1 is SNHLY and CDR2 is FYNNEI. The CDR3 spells CASSLTRVQETQYF. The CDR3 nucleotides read TGTGCCAGCAGCCTTACGCGAGTGCAAGAGACCCAGTACTTC. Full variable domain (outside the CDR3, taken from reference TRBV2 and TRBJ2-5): EPEVTQTPSHQVTQMGQEVILRCVPISNHLYFYWYRQILGQKVEFLVSFYNNEISEKSEIFDDQFSVERPDGSNFTLKIRSTKLEDSAMYFCASSLTRVQETQYFGPGTRLLVL.

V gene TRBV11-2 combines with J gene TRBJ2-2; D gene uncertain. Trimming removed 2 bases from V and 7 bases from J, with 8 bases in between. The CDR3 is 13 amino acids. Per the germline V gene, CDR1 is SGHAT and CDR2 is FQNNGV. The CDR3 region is CASSLSTVGELFF. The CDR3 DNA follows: TGTGCCAGCAGCTTATCTACGGTCGGGGAGCTGTTTTTT.